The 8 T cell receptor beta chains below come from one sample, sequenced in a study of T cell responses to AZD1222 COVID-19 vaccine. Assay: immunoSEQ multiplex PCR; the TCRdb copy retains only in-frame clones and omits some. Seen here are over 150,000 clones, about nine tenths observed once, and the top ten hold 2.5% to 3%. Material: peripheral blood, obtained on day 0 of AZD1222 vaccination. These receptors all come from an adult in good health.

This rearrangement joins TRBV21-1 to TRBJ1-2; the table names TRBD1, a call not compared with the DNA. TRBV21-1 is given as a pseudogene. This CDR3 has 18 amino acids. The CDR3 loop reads CASSKTNVCGDTYPSNTF. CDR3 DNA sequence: TGTGCCAGCAGCAAAACGAATGTTTGTGGGGACACGTACCCCAGCAACACCTTC.

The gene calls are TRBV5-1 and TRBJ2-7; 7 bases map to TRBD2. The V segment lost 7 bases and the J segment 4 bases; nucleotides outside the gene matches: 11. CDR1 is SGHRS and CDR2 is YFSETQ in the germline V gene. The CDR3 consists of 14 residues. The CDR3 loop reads CASQTGGSSYEQYF. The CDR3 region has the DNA TGCGCCAGCCAAACCGGGGGGAGTAGTTACGAGCAGTACTTC.

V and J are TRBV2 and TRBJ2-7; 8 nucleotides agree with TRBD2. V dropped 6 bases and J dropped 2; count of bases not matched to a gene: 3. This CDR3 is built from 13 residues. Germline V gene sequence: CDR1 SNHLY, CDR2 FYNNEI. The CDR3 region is CASSGGLAYEQYF. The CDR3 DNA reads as TGTGCCAGCAGCGGGGGACTAGCCTACGAGCAGTACTTC.

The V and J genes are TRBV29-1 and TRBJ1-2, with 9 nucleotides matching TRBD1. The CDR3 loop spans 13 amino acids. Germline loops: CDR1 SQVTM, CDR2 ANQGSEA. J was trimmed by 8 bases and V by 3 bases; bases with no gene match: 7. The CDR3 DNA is TGCAGCGTTGATCGGACAGGGGCGGGAGGCTACACCTTC. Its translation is CSVDRTGAGGYTF.

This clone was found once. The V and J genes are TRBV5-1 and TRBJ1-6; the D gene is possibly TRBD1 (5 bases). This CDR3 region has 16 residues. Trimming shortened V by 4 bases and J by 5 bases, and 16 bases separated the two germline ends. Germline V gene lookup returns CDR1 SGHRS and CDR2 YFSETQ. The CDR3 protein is CASSQGGGSNNSPLHF. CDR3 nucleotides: TGCGCCAGCAGCCAGGGTGGAGGTTCGAATAATTCACCCCTCCACTTT. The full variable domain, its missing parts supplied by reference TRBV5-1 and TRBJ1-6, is KAGVTQTPRYLIKTRGQQVTLSCSPISGHRSVSWYQQTPGQGLQFLFEYFSETQRNKGNFPGRFSGRQFSNSRSEMNVSTLELGDSALYLCASSQGGGSNNSPLHFGNGTRLTVT.

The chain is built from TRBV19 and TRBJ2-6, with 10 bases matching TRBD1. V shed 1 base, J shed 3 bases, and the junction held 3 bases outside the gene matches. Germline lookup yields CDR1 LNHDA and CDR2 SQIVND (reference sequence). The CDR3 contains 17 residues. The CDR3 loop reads CASSIGQGASGANVLTF. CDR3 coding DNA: TGTGCCAGTAGTATAGGACAGGGGGCGAGTGGGGCCAACGTCCTGACTTTC.

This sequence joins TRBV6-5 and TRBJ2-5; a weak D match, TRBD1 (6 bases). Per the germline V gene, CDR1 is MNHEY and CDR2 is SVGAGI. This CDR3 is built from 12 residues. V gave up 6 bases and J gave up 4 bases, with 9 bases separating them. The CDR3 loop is CASSPGVETQYF. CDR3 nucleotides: TGTGCCAGCAGCCCAGGGGTAGAGACCCAGTACTTC.

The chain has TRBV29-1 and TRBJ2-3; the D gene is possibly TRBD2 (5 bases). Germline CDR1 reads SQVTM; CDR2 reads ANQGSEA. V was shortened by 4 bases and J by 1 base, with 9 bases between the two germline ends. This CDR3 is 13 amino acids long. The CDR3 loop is CSVVDYRTDTQYF. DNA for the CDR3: TGCAGCGTTGTAGACTATCGCACAGATACGCAGTATTTT.